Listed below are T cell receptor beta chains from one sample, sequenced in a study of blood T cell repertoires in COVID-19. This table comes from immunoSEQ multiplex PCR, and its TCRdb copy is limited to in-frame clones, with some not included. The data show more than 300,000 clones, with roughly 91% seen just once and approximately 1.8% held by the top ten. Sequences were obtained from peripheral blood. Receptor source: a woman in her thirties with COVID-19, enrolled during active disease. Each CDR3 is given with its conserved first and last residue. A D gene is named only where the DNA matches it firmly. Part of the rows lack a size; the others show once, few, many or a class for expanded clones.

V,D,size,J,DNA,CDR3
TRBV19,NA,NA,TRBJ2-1,TGTGCCAGTAGTCCCCCTACTAGTCCCAAGCAGTTCTTC,CASSPPTSPKQFF
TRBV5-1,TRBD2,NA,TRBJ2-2,TGCGCCAGCAGCTTGGTGAGCGGGGACACCGGGGAGCTGTTTTTT,CASSLVSGDTGELFF
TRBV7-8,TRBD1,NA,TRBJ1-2,TGTGCCAGCAGCGCCCTTTCCCTTGGACAGGGGGATGGCTACACCTTC,CASSALSLGQGDGYTF
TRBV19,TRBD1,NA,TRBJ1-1,TGTGCCAGTAGGCAGGACAGGGGGACTGAAGCTTTCTTT,CASRQDRGTEAFF
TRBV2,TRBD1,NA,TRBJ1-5,TGTGCCAGCAGAGGACAGGGAATTCAGCCCCAGCATTTT,CASRGQGIQPQHF
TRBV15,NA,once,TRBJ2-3,TGTGCCACCATGGGGGCTTGGGCAGATACGCAGTATTTT,CATMGAWADTQYF
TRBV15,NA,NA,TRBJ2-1,TGTGCCACCAGCAGAGGGGGGGGGCCCGACAATGAGCAGTTCTTC,CATSRGGGPDNEQFF
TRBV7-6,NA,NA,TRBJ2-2,TGTGCCAGCAGCTTAGGCGGATTCGCGAACACCGGGGAGCTGTTTTTT,CASSLGGFANTGELFF
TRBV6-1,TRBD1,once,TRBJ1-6,TGTGCCAGCAGTGTCGGACAGGGGGCATCTATGTATAATTCACCCCTCCACTTT,CASSVGQGASMYNSPLHF
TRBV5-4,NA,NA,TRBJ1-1,TGTGCCAGCAGCTCCGAGCCGCAAAACACTGAAGCTTTCTTT,CASSSEPQNTEAFF
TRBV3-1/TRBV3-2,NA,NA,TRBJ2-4,TGTGCCAGCAGCCAAGATTGGCAGCGGGACATTCAGTACTTC,CASSQDWQRDIQYF
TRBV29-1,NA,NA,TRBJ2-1,TGCAGCGTTGGTCCCAGCTACAATGAGCAGTTCTTC,CSVGPSYNEQFF
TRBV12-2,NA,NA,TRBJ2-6,TGTGCAAGTCGCGCACACGGGTGTCCTGGGGCCAACGTCCTGACTTTC,CASRAHGCPGANVLTF
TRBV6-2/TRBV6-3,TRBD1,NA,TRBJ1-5,TGTGCCAGCAGTCCCGGGACAGGGCGTCAGCCCCAGCATTTT,CASSPGTGRQPQHF
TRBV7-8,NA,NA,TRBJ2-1,TGTGCCAGCAGCTTACTAGCCGACAATGAGCAGTTCTTC,CASSLLADNEQFF
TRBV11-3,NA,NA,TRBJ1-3,TGTGCCAGCAGCTTCGTGAGCTCTGGAAACACCATATATTTT,CASSFVSSGNTIYF
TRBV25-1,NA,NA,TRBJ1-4,TGTGCCAGTAGTACAGGGACCTTTAATGAAAAACTGTTTTTT,CASSTGTFNEKLFF
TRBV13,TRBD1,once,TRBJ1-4,TGTGCCAGCAGCTTTCGGGAGGGGGCCGGTGAAAAACTGTTTTTT,CASSFREGAGEKLFF
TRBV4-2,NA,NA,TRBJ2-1,TGTGCCAGCAGCCAAGATCTCGGTAGCGGTGTGTACAATGAGCAGTTCTTC,CASSQDLGSGVYNEQFF
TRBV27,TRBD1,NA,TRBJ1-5,TGTGCCAGCAGACCGACAGGGAATAGCAATCAGCCCCAGCATTTT,CASRPTGNSNQPQHF
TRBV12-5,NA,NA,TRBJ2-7,TGTGCTAGTGGTGGATTTGGACAGAGGGGCTACGAGCAGTACTTC,CASGGFGQRGYEQYF
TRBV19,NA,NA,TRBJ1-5,TGTGCCAGTAGGGGGGCTGGGGTAAGCAATCAGCCCCAGCATTTT,CASRGAGVSNQPQHF
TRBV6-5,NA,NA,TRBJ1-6,TGTGCCAGCAGTTACTCAACAGTGTTCAATTCACCCCTCCACTTT,CASSYSTVFNSPLHF
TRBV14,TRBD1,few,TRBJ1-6,TGTGCCAGCAGCCAAGAAGGGACAGGGGCTTCACCCCTCCACTTT,CASSQEGTGASPLHF
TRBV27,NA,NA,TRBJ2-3,TGTGCCAGCAGTTTCGTGGGGATGGGAGGACCTTCGGGGGATACGCAGTATTTT,CASSFVGMGGPSGDTQYF
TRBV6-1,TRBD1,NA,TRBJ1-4,TGTGCCAGCAGTGATCAAGCCTCGACAGGGTACGAAAAACTGTTTTTT,CASSDQASTGYEKLFF
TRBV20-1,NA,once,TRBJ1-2,TGCAGTGCTTTTAAATATGGCTACACCTTC,CSAFKYGYTF
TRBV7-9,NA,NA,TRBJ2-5,TGTGCCAGCAGCCCTACGACCCGACAGCATCAAGAGACCCAGTACTTC,CASSPTTRQHQETQYF
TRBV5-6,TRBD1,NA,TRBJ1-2,TGTGCCAGCAGCATTGAACAGGGGGAGTATGGCTACACCTTC,CASSIEQGEYGYTF
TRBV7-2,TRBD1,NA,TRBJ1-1,TGTGCCAGCAGCTACAGGGGGGGGGCTGAAGCTTTCTTT,CASSYRGGAEAFF
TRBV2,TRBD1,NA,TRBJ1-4,TGTGCCAGCGGAAGACAGGGCGGTGAAAAACTGTTTTTT,CASGRQGGEKLFF
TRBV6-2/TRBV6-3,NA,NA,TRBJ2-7,TGTGCCAGCAGTTACCCCAACTACGAGCAGTACTTC,CASSYPNYEQYF
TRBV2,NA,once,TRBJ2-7,TGTGCCAGCAGTTCACGACAGGCTGAGCAGTACTTC,CASSSRQAEQYF
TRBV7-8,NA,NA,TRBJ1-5,TGTGCCAGCAGCGCAGTCAGGGTTGTTAGCAATCAGCCCCAGCATTTT,CASSAVRVVSNQPQHF
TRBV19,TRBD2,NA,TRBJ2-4,TGTGCCAGTAGTATAGGAGTTCTAGCGGGGGCCTCAGTAGCCAAAAACATTCAGTACTTC,CASSIGVLAGASVAKNIQYF
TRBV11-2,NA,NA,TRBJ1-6,TGTGCCAGCACACCCGGAGGTGACGGTTCACCCCTCCACTTT,CASTPGGDGSPLHF
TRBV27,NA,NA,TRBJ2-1,TGTGCCAGCAGTTCGGGACTGAGGTACAATGAGCAGTTCTTC,CASSSGLRYNEQFF
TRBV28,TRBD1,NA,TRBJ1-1,TGTGCCAGCAGTACGCGGACAGGGGCGGCAAGGAACACTGAAGCTTTCTTT,CASSTRTGAARNTEAFF
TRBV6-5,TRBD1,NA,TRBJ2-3,TGTGCCAGCAGTTATGACGGGACAGGAACAGATACGCAGTATTTT,CASSYDGTGTDTQYF
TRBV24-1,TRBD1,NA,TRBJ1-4,TGTGCCACCAGGGCAACCACAGGGGGAAAACTGTTTTTT,CATRATTGGKLFF
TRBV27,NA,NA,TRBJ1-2,TGTGCCAGCAGTTTTTGGGGGGACGGTGGCTACACCTTC,CASSFWGDGGYTF
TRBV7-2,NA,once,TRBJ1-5,TGTGCCAGCAGCTTACGGGTTAGCAATCAGCCCCAGCATTTT,CASSLRVSNQPQHF
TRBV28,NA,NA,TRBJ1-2,TGTGCCACCCTAACAGGGTACTCTAACTATGGCTACACCTTC,CATLTGYSNYGYTF
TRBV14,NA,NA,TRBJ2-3,TGTGCCAGCAGCCAAGATAACCACAGGGACACAGATACGCAGTATTTT,CASSQDNHRDTDTQYF
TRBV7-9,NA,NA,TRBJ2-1,TGTGCCAGCAGCTTTCTAGCATTTAATGAGCAGTTCTTC,CASSFLAFNEQFF
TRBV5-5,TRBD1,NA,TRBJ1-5,TGTGCCAGCAGCTTGCATGGGACAGCCATCATTCGGCCCCAGCATTTT,CASSLHGTAIIRPQHF
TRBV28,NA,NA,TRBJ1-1,TGTGCCAGCAGCCGCTTAACATACAACACTGAAGCTTTCTTT,CASSRLTYNTEAFF
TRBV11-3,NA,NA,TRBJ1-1,TGTGCCAGCAGCTTACGGCTCAGGGGGAACACTGAAGCTTTCTTT,CASSLRLRGNTEAFF
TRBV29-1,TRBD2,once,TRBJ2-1,TGCAGCGTTCGACTAGCGGGGCCAAATGAGCAGTTCTTC,CSVRLAGPNEQFF